This TCR beta chain is drawn from a study of CD8+CD57+ T cells in acquired aplastic anemia. Background on the study: Isolated CD4+ and CD8+ cells, once sorted, yielded DNA averaging 3.2 ug. Study outcomes and limitations: A set of more than 25 CD8+ CDR3 sequences was shared between patients and controls, and these sequences appeared highly expressed in patients.

In this sample, this clonotype turned up a few times. No antigen is known for it. Profiling that covered TCR beta VDJ and CDR3 relied on genomic DNA as its template. Via MiXCR, TCRdb re-called the reads, giving one row per CDR3 protein. The sample comprises some 200,000 distinct CDR3 sequences, 65% of which are singletons, and around three fifths rests with the top ten. With 8 bases removed from V and 4 bases from J, the gap between germline ends came to 16 bases. Germline V gene data show CDR1 as SNHLY and CDR2 as FYNNEI. The CDR3 is 14 residues long. Those patients picked for sequencing had displayed CD8+CD57+ cell expansion on flow cytometry. A severe acquired aplastic anemia diagnosis applied to all patients. Blood samples were obtained from patients who had received no prior therapy.

The chain carries TRBV2 and TRBJ2-3; possible D gene TRBD2, 6 bases. Sequences were obtained from sorted CD4+, CD8+, or CD8+CD57+ T cells (not recorded which) from PBMCs. The clonotype originates from a human donor with aplastic anemia. The CDR3 DNA follows: TGTGCCAGCGGAGCGGGTGGGGTGCCAGATACGCAGTATTTT. Translated, it gives CASGAGGVPDTQYF.